Sequencing of this T cell receptor beta chain was carried out in a study of monozygotic twins with inflammatory bowel disease. The germline CDR1 and CDR2 sequences are LNHNV and YYDKDF (reference sequence). The CDR3 length is 16 residues. The study, taken as a whole, reports: IBD patients showed reduced TCRbeta diversity (inverse Simpson) versus healthy co-twins.

Reprocessing the 5' RACE reads, TCRdb reports a single entry for every CDR3 protein and omits DNA. The sample spans 350,000 to 500,000 distinct CDR3 sequences; the ten largest clones claim 2% to 2.5%. Concerning this clonotype: Its antigen is undetermined.

The specimen was blood. The receptor was isolated from a human donor with ulcerative colitis or Crohn's disease, or a healthy co-twin of an affected twin (not recorded which). The genes are TRBV15 and TRBJ1-4; with no DNA, the TCRdb D assignment of TRBD1 cannot be verified. The CDR3 here is CATSSPQPGANEKLFF. The variable domain in full, with the rest retrieved from reference TRBV15 and TRBJ1-4, is DAMVIQNPRYQVTQFGKPVTLSCSQTLNHNVMYWYQQKSSQAPKLLFHYYDKDFNNEADTPDNFQSRRPNTSFCFLDIRSPGLGDTAMYLCATSSPQPGANEKLFFGSGTQLSVL.